The T cell receptor (beta chain) under discussion was sequenced for a study of neoadjuvant nivolumab and ipilimumab in lung cancer. Study observations and caveats: Only two of four nivolumab-treated tumors gained richness and clonality by surgery. Higher pretherapy blood TCR richness went with higher resected-tumor richness. TCR clonality did not significantly correlate with pathologic tumor regression.

This CDR3 has 14 residues. Looked up from germline, CDR1 is SGHNT and CDR2 is YYREEE (reference sequence). Germline trimming cut 4 bases from V and 3 bases from J; bases unmatched to any gene: 5. Comments on this clone: As yet, its antigen is unknown.

The data were produced by immunoSEQ multiplex PCR, yet TCRdb's version contains in-frame clones alone and is incomplete. The table lists approximately 31,000 clones, more than 85% of them singletons. This chain joins TRBV5-4 and TRBJ2-3; 7 bases are a match to TRBD2. Here the sequenced sample was peripheral blood, taken after neoadjuvant nivolumab, alone or with ipilimumab, at or shortly before surgery. This clonotype was sampled from an adult with non-small cell lung cancer. CDR3 amino acids: CASSGAGVTDTQYF. CDR3 in DNA: TGTGCCAGCAGCGGGGCGGGAGTGACAGATACGCAGTATTTT.